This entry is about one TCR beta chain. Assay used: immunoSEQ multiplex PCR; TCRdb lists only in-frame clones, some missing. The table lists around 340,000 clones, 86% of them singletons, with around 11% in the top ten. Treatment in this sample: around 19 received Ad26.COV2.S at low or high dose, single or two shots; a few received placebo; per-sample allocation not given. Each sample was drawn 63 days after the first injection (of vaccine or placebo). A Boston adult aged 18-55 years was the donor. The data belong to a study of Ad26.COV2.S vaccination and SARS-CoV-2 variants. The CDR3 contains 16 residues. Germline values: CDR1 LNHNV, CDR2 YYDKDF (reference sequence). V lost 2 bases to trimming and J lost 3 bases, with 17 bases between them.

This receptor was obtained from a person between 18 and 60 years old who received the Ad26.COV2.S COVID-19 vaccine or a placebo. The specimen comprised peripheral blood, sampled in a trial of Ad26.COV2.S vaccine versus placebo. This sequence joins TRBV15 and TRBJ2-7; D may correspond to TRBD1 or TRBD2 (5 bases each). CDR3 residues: CATSRPPAAGSYEQYF. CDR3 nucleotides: TGTGCCACCAGCAGACCCCCGGCAGCAGGGAGCTACGAGCAGTACTTC.